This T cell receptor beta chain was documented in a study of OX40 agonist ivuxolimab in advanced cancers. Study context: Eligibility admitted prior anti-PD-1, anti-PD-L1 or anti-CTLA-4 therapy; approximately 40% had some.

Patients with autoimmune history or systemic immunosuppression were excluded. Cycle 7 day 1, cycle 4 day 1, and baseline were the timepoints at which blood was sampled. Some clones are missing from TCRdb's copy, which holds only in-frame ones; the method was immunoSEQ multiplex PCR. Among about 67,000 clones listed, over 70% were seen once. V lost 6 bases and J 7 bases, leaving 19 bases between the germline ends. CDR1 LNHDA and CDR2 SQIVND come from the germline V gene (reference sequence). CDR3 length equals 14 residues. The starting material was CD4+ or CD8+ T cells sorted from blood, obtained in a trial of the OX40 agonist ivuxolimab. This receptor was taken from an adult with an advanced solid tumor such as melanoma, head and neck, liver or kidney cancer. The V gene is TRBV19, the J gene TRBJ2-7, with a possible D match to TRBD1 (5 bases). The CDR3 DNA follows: TGTGCCAGTAGGCTAGGACATGGGGCGTATGAGCAGTACTTC. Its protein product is CASRLGHGAYEQYF.